The next 25 T cell receptor beta chains were all read from a single sample in a study of T cell changes during pregnancy in multiple sclerosis. Assay: immunoSEQ multiplex PCR; the TCRdb copy retains only in-frame clones and omits some. The sample includes around 57,000 clones, roughly 93% of them seen just once. The sample was peripheral blood, taken in the second trimester of pregnancy. The receptors were gathered from a female donor with multiple sclerosis, enrolled in a pregnancy study.

This sequence joins TRBV19 and TRBJ2-1; TRBD1 is a possible D gene (6 bases). V was shortened by 4 bases and J by 1 base, with 17 bases between the two germline ends. CDR3 length: 17 amino acids. CDR1 and CDR2 (germline): LNHDA, SQIVND (reference sequence). Here the CDR3 DNA reads TGTGCCAGTAGTAAAAACTTCAGGGGAAAGTCCTACAATGAGCAGTTCTTC. This sequence encodes CASSKNFRGKSYNEQFF.

This clone was found once. The V call is TRBV11-1, the J call TRBJ1-1, with D possibly matching TRBD1 (5 bases). V was trimmed by 4 bases and J by 1 base, leaving 7 bases between them. This CDR3 is built from 13 residues. CDR1 and CDR2 (germline): SGHAT, FQDESV (reference sequence). CDR3 sequence reads: CASSYTGNTEAFF. The DNA for the CDR3 is TGTGCCAGCAGCTATACAGGGAACACTGAAGCTTTCTTT.

The J gene is TRBJ1-2, the V gene TRBV18, with 10 nucleotides matching TRBD1. Trimming took 2 bases from V and 3 from J; bases not matched to a gene: 6. The germline CDR1 and CDR2 sequences are KGHSH and LQKENI. This CDR3 region has 16 residues. Here the CDR3 reads CASSPYLGTGDYGYTF. CDR3 in DNA: TGTGCCAGCTCACCATACCTCGGGACAGGGGACTATGGCTACACCTTC.

The chain links TRBV9 to TRBJ1-2; D is undetermined. Germline loops: CDR1 SGDLS, CDR2 YYNGEE. V was clipped by 4 bases and J by 8 bases, with 12 bases between them. CDR3 length equals 12 residues. The DNA for the CDR3 is TGTGCCAGCAGCTCGGGAGCCAGCGGCTACACCTTC. Residues: CASSSGASGYTF.

The rearrangement links TRBV5-4 to TRBJ2-5; 12 bases map to TRBD2. Germline CDR1 is SGHNT and CDR2 is YYREEE (reference sequence). The V gene end was trimmed by 4 bases and the J gene end by 2 bases; junction bases not matched to a gene: 3. The CDR3 has 15 amino acids. The CDR3 bases are TGTGCCAGCAGCATGGGACTAGCGGGTCAAGAGACCCAGTACTTC. Protein sequence: CASSMGLAGQETQYF.

The chain uses TRBV7-2 and TRBJ1-1; TRBD1 might be the D (5 bases). The germline V gene has CDR1 SGHTA and CDR2 FQGNSA. Between the trimmed V and J ends, which lost 5 bases and 13 bases, there was a span of 20 bases. The CDR3 runs 13 residues. CDR3 sequence: CASSPNRLGGGFF. DNA of the CDR3: TGTGCCAGCAGCCCGAACAGGCTAGGCGGGGGTTTCTTT. Supplemented by reference TRBV7-2 and TRBJ1-1, the full variable domain reads GAGVSQSPSNKVTEKGKDVELRCDPISGHTALYWYRQSLGQGLEFLIYFQGNSAPDKSGLPSDRFSAERTGGSVSTLTIQRTQQEDSAVYLCASSPNRLGGGFFGQGTRLTVV.

The rearrangement uses TRBV28 and TRBJ1-2, with 8 bases fitting TRBD1. The V and J ends lost 9 bases and 4 bases, in that order; junction bases with no gene match: 4. The CDR3 contains 12 residues. CDR1 is MDHEN, CDR2 SYDVKM, per germline. The CDR3 region is CASQGAVYGYTF. The DNA of the CDR3 is TGTGCCAGTCAGGGGGCGGTCTATGGCTACACCTTC.

V usage is TRBV15 and J usage is TRBJ2-5, with unresolved D. V was shortened by 5 bases and J by 5 bases, with 18 bases between the two germline ends. CDR3 size: 15 residues. CDR1 is LNHNV and CDR2 is YYDKDF in the germline V gene (reference sequence). The CDR3 spells CATSEDGFHYETQYF. CDR3 DNA: TGTGCCACCAGCGAGGATGGGTTCCACTACGAGACCCAGTACTTC.

The chain uses TRBV27 and TRBJ1-5; 7 positions agree with TRBD1. The CDR3 runs to 15 residues. From germline, CDR1 is MNHEY and CDR2 SMNVEV (reference sequence). Unmatched junction bases numbered 8, after V lost 5 bases and J lost 4 bases. Here the CDR3 reads CASSRNRGGNQPQHF. The DNA of the CDR3 is TGTGCCAGCAGTCGTAACAGGGGAGGAAATCAGCCCCAGCATTTT.

This clone was found once. The CDR3 spells CASSPGRGFYEQYF. DNA for the CDR3: TGTGCCAGCAGCCCCGGCAGGGGTTTCTACGAGCAGTACTTC. This chain uses TRBV7-9 with TRBJ2-7; TRBD1 is a possible D gene (6 bases). Germline CDR1 SEHNR, CDR2 FQNEAQ (reference sequence). The CDR3 is 14 amino acids. The ends were cut back, 5 bases at V and 3 bases at J, with 14 bases in the middle.

The chain couples TRBV4-3 to TRBJ2-5; maybe TRBD1 (5 bases). There are 13 residues in the CDR3. The germline V gene has CDR1 LGHNA and CDR2 YSLEER. V was trimmed by 0 bases and J by 5 bases, leaving 7 bases between them. The DNA of the CDR3 is TGCGCCAGCAGCCAAGATAAGGGGGAGACCCAGTACTTC. The encoded protein is CASSQDKGETQYF.

The chain carries TRBV12-5 and TRBJ2-7; TRBD2 is a possible D gene (6 bases). The CDR3 has 18 amino acids. Germline CDR1 LGHNT, CDR2 FRNRAP. V gave up 1 base and J gave up 2 bases, with 21 bases separating them. This chain's CDR3 is CASGLGTNPGLPTYEQYF. The CDR3, as DNA: TGTGCTAGTGGTTTGGGAACCAACCCGGGACTGCCTACCTACGAGCAGTACTTC.

J is TRBJ1-4 and V is TRBV27; 10 nucleotides agree with TRBD1. With V trimmed by 3 bases and J by 11 bases, 3 bases remained unmatched. The CDR3 consists of 13 residues. Germline lookup yields CDR1 MNHEY and CDR2 SMNVEV (reference sequence). The CDR3 bases are TGTGCCAGCAGTTTGGGACAGGGGATCAAACTGTTTTTT. Amino acid sequence: CASSLGQGIKLFF.

The table lists this clone with a count of one. The V and J genes are TRBV7-9 and TRBJ1-2, with 10 bases aligning to TRBD1. The CDR3 is made up of 17 amino acids. Losses at the gene ends were 7 bases for V and 4 bases for J; bases not matched to a gene: 15. In germline, CDR1 is SEHNR, CDR2 FQNEAQ (reference sequence). CDR3 bases: TGTGCCAGCATCCCCCACCTTGGACAGGGGGTGCCCTATGGCTACACCTTC. Translation: CASIPHLGQGVPYGYTF.

In its sample, this clone was seen once. This chain joins TRBV5-4 and TRBJ1-2, with 9 bases that match TRBD1. V trimming: 2 bases; J trimming: 6 bases; junction bases outside the gene matches: 2. The CDR3 runs to 13 residues. In germline, CDR1 is SGHNT, CDR2 YYREEE (reference sequence). The CDR3 here is CASSFTGGDGYTF. The DNA for the CDR3 is TGTGCCAGCAGCTTTACAGGGGGCGATGGCTACACCTTC.

The chain carries TRBV7-2 and TRBJ1-5; the D gene is possibly TRBD1 (5 bases). V lost 5 bases and J 5 bases, leaving 10 bases between the germline ends. This CDR3 region has 13 residues. CDR1 SGHTA and CDR2 FQGNSA come from the germline V gene. As DNA, the CDR3 is TGTGCCAGCAGCCGCTGGGGCGATCAGCCCCAGCATTTT. Translating gives CASSRWGDQPQHF.

CDR3 protein: CASSQLRDYGYTF. CDR3 nucleotide sequence: TGTGCCAGCAGTCAACTCCGGGACTATGGCTACACCTTC. The chain joins TRBV6-5 to TRBJ1-2; unclear D gene. The CDR3 length is 13 residues. V shed 5 bases and J shed 3 bases, with 10 bases lying between them. CDR1 and CDR2 from the germline V gene are MNHEY and SVGAGI.

V and J are TRBV7-2 and TRBJ2-3; D is perhaps TRBD2 (5 bases). The germline CDR1 and CDR2 sequences are SGHTA and FQGNSA. CDR3 length: 16 residues. V was clipped by 1 base and J by 0 bases, with 11 bases between them. CDR3 sequence: CASSLDRTGSTDTQYF. CDR3 nucleotides: TGTGCCAGCAGCTTAGATCGCACGGGAAGCACAGATACGCAGTATTTT. The full variable domain, in which reference TRBV7-2 and TRBJ2-3 provide the parts outside the CDR3, is GAGVSQSPSNKVTEKGKDVELRCDPISGHTALYWYRQSLGQGLEFLIYFQGNSAPDKSGLPSDRFSAERTGGSVSTLTIQRTQQEDSAVYLCASSLDRTGSTDTQYFGPGTRLTVL.

The chain carries TRBV5-6 and TRBJ2-7; D might be TRBD1 (5 bases). Trimming left V 7 bases short and J 2 bases short, with 13 bases between. The CDR3 spans 13 residues. Germline V CDR1 and CDR2: SGHDT, YYEEEE. CDR3 amino acids: CASSLRQTYEQYF. The CDR3 DNA follows: TGTGCCAGCTCCCTCCGACAGACCTACGAGCAGTACTTC.

The V call is TRBV5-1, the J call TRBJ1-3, with D perhaps matching TRBD1 (6 bases). The CDR3 is 15 amino acids. The V gene's germline CDR1 is SGHRS and CDR2 YFSETQ. V was clipped by 0 bases and J by 4 bases, with 11 bases between them. CDR3 residues: CASSLAEGQGNTIYF. CDR3 bases: TGCGCCAGCAGCTTGGCCGAAGGACAGGGAAACACCATATATTTT.

This clone was observed a single time. The rearrangement links TRBV10-3 to TRBJ1-2; D gene unclear. The CDR3 extends over 16 amino acids. The germline V and J ends were trimmed by 4 bases and 0 bases, with 15 bases remaining between them. Germline values: CDR1 ENHRY, CDR2 SYGVKD. CDR3 in DNA: TGTGCCATCAGTGGTGACAAGGCGATAGCTAACTATGGCTACACCTTC. This encodes CAISGDKAIANYGYTF.

This clone has only a few counts. The rearrangement links TRBV5-1 to TRBJ2-3; a weak D match, TRBD2 (6 bases). Germline CDR1 is SGHRS and CDR2 is YFSETQ. The V end was cut by 0 bases, the J end by 1 base, with 9 bases between. The CDR3 is 15 amino acids. CDR3 protein: CASSLEVAGTDTQYF. The CDR3 DNA is TGCGCCAGCAGCTTGGAAGTAGCGGGCACAGATACGCAGTATTTT.

The V and J genes are TRBV11-2 and TRBJ1-6, with no clear D. There are 11 residues in the CDR3. The germline CDR1 and CDR2 sequences are SGHAT and FQNNGV. Trimming pared 8 bases from V and 12 bases from J, leaving 11 bases between. CDR3 coding DNA: TGTGCCAGCGGCCCCCGGGGACCCCTCCACTTT. Translation: CASGPRGPLHF.

The V and J genes are TRBV5-1 and TRBJ2-3; 9 bases agree with TRBD1. The CDR3 consists of 15 residues. The germline V gene encodes CDR1 SGHRS and CDR2 YFSETQ. V shed 3 bases, J shed 3 bases, and the junction held 5 bases outside the gene matches. CDR3 nucleotide sequence: TGCGCCAGCAGCTCCGCCGGGACAGGGACAGATACGCAGTATTTT. Its translation: CASSSAGTGTDTQYF.

This clone showed up just once. Written as DNA, the CDR3 is TGTGCCAGCAGCTTGATTAGCGGGGCCCCCTACGAGCAGTACTTC. The encoded protein is CASSLISGAPYEQYF. This rearrangement joins TRBV7-2 to TRBJ2-7; 8 bases are a match to TRBD2. The CDR3 runs 15 residues. CDR1 SGHTA and CDR2 FQGNSA come from the germline V gene. Germline trimming cut 3 bases from V and 2 bases from J; bases unmatched to any gene: 6.